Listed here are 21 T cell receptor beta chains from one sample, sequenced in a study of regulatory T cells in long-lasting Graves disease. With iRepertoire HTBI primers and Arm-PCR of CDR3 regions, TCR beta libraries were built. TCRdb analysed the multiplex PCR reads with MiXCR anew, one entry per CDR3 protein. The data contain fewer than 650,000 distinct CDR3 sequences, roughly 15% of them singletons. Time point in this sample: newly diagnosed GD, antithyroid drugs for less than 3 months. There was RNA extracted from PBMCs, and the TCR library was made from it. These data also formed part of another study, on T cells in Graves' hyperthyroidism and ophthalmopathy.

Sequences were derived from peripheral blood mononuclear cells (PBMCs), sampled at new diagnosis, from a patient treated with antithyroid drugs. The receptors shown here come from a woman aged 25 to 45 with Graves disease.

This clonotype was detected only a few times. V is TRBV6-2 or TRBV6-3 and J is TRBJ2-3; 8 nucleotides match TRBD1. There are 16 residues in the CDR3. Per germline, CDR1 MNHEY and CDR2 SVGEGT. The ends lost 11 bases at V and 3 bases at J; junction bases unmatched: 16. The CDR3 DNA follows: TGTGCCCGTCTCCCTCCTCAGGGGGCTGATACAGATACGCAGTATTTT. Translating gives CARLPPQGADTDTQYF.

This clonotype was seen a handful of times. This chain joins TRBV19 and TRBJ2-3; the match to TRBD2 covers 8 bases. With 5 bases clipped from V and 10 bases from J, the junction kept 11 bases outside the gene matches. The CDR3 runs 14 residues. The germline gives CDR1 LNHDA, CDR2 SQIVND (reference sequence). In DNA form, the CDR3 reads TGTGCCAGTAGTTTTGCGGGAGGCCGTTTTCCGCAGTATTTT. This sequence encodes CASSFAGGRFPQYF.

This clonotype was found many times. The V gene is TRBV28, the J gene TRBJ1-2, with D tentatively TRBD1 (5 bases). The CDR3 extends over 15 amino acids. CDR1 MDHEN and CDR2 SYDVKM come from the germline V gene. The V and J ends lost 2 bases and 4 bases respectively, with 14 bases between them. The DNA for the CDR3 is TGTGCCAGCAGTTTACCCCCGGGGGAGGGCTATGGCTACACCTTC. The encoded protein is CASSLPPGEGYGYTF.

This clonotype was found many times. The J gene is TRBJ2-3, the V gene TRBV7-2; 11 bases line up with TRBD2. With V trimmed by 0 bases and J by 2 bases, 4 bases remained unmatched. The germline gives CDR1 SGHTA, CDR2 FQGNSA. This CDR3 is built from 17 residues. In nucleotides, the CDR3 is TGTGCCAGCAGCTTAGCGGGACTAGCGGTTTCCACAGATACGCAGTATTTT. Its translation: CASSLAGLAVSTDTQYF. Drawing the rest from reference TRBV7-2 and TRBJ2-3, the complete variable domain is GAGVSQSPSNKVTEKGKDVELRCDPISGHTALYWYRQSLGQGLEFLIYFQGNSAPDKSGLPSDRFSAERTGGSVSTLTIQRTQQEDSAVYLCASSLAGLAVSTDTQYFGPGTRLTVL.

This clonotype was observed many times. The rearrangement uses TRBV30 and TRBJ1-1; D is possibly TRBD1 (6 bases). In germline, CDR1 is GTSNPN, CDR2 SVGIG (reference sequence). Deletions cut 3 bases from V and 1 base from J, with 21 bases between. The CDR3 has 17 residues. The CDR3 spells CAWRAKSRSRGNTEAFF. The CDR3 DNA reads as TGTGCCTGGAGGGCAAAGAGTCGATCCAGGGGGAACACTGAAGCTTTCTTT.

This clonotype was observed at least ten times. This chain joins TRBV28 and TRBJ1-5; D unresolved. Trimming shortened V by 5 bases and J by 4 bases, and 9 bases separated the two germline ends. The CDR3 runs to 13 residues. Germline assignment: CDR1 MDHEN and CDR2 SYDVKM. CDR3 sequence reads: CASSLGINQPQHF. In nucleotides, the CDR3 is TGTGCCAGCAGTCTAGGAATAAATCAGCCCCAGCATTTT.

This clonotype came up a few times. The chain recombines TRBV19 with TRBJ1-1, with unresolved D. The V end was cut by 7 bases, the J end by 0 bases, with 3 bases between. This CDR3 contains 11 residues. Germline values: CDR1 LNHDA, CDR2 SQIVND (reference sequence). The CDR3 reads CASNMNTEAFF. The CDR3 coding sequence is TGTGCCAGTAACATGAACACTGAAGCTTTCTTT. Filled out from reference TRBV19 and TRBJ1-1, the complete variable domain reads DGGITQSPKYLFRKEGQNVTLSCEQNLNHDAMYWYRQDPGQGLRLIYYSQIVNDFQKGDIAEGYSVSREKKESFPLTVTSAQKNPTAFYLCASNMNTEAFFGQGTRLTVV.

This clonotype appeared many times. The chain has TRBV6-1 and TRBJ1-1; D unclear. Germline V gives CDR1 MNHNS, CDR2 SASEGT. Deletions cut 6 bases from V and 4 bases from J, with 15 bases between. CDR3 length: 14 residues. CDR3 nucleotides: TGTGCCAGCAGGCGAGGGATACGGAGCACTGAAGCTTTCTTT. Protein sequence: CASRRGIRSTEAFF.

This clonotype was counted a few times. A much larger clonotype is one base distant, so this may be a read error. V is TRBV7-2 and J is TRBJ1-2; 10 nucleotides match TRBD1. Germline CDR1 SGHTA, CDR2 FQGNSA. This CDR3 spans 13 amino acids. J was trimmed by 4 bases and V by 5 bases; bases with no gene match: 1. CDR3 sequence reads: CASSGQGVYGYTF. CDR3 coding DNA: TGTGCCAGCAGCGGACAGGGGGTCTATGGCTACACCTTC.

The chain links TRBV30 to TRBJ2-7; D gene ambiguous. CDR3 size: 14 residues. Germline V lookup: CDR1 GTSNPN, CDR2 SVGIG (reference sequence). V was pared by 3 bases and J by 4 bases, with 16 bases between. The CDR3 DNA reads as TGTGCCTGGAGCAAGGTTCGTATAGGGTACGAGCAGTACTTC. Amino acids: CAWSKVRIGYEQYF.

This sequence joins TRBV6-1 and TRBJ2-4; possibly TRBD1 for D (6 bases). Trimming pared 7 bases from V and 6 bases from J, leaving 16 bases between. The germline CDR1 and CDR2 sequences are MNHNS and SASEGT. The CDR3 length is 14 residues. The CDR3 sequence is CASTDTGLGNIQYF. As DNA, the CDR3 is TGTGCCAGCACTGATACAGGGTTGGGAAACATTCAGTACTTC.

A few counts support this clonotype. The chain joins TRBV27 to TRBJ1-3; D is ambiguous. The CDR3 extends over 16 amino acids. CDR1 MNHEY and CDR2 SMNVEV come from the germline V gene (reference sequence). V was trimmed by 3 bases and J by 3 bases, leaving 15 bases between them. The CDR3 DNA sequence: TGTGCCAGCAGTTTCACGGGGTCAGGTTTTGGAAACACCATATATTTT. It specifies CASSFTGSGFGNTIYF.

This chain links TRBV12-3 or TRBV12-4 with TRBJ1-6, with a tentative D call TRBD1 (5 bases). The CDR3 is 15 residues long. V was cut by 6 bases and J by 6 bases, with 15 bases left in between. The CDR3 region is CASSQRTGVNSPLHF. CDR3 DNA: TGTGCCAGCAGCCAAAGGACGGGGGTTAATTCACCCCTCCACTTT.

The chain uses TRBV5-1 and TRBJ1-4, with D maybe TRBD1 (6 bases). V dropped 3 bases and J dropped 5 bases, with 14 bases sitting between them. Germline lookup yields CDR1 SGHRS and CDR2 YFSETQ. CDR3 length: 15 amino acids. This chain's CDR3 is CASSSQTGENEKLFF. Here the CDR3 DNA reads TGCGCCAGCAGCTCACAGACAGGAGAGAATGAAAAACTGTTTTTT.

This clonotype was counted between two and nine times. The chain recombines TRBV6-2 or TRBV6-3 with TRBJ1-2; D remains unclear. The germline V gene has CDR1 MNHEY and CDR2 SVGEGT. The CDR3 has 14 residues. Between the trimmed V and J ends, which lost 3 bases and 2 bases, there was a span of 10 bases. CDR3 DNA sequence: TGTGCCAGCAGTTATCATCAGAAGAACTATGGCTACACCTTC. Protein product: CASSYHQKNYGYTF.

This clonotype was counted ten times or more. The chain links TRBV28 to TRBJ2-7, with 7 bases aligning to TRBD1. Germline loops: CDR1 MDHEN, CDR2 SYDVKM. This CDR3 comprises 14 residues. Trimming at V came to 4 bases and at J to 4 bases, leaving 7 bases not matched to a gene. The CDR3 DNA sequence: TGTGCCAGCAGTTGGGCGACAGGGTTGTACGAGCAGTACTTC. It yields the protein CASSWATGLYEQYF.

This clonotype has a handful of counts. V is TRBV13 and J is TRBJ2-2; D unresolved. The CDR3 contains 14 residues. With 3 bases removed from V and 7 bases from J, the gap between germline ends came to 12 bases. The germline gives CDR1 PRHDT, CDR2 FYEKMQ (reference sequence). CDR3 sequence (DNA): TGTGCCAGCAGCTTGATCGCGTATAGCGGGGAGCTGTTTTTT. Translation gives CASSLIAYSGELFF.

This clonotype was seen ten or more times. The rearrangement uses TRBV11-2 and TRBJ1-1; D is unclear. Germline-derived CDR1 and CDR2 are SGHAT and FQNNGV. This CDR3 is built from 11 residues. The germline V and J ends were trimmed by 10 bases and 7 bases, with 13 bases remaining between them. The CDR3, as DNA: TGTGCCATATTGGGGTCGAGTGAAGCTTTCTTT. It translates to CAILGSSEAFF. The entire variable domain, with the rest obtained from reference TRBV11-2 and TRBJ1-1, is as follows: EAGVAQSPRYKIIEKRQSVAFWCNPISGHATLYWYQQILGQGPKLLIQFQNNGVVDDSQLPKDRFSAERLKGVDSTLKIQPAKLEDSAVYLCAILGSSEAFFGQGTRLTVV.

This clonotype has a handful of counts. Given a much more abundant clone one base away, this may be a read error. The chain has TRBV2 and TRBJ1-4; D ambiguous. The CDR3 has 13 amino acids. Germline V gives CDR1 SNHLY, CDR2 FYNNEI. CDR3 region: CASSRPSNEELFF. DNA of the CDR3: TGTGCCAGCAGCCGACCCTCTAATGAAGAACTGTTTTTT.

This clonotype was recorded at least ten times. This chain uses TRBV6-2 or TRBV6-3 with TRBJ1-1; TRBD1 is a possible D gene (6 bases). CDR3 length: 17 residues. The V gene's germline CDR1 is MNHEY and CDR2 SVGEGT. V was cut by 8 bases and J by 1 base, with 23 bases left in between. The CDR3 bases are TGTGCCAGCCTTTTATTCCGGGGCAAGGGGGGGAACACTGAAGCTTTCTTT. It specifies CASLLFRGKGGNTEAFF.

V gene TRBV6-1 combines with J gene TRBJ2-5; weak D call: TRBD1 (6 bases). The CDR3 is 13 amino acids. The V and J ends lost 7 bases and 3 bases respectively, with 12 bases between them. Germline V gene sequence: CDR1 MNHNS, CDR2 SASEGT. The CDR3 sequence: CASMDRQEETQYF. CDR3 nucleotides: TGTGCCAGCATGGACCGACAGGAAGAGACCCAGTACTTC.